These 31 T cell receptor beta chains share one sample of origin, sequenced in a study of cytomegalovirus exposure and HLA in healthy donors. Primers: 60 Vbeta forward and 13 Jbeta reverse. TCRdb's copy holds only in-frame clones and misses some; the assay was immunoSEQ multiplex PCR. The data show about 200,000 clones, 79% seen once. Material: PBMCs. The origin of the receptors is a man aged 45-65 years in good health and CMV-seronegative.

The CDR3: CASSESRLAGVVQYF. The CDR3 bases are TGCGCCAGCAGTGAGTCGAGACTAGCGGGAGTTGTGCAGTACTTC. The chain combines TRBV10-1 with TRBJ2-7, with 12 bases identical to TRBD2. Per the germline V gene, CDR1 is WNHNN and CDR2 is SYGVQD (reference sequence). This CDR3 is built from 15 residues. With 0 bases clipped from V and 9 bases from J, the junction kept 6 bases outside the gene matches.

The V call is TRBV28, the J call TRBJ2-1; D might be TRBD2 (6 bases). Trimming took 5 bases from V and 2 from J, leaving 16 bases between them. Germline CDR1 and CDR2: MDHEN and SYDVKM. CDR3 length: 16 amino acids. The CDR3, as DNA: TGTGCCAGCAGTACTCCGGGACTCCCAACCTACAATGAGCAGTTCTTC. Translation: CASSTPGLPTYNEQFF.

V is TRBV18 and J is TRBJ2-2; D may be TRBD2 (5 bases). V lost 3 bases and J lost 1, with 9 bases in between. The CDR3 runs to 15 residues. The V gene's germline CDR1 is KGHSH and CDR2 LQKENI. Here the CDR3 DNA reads TGTGCCAGCTCACCGCGACGGGAGAACACCGGGGAGCTGTTTTTT. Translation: CASSPRRENTGELFF.

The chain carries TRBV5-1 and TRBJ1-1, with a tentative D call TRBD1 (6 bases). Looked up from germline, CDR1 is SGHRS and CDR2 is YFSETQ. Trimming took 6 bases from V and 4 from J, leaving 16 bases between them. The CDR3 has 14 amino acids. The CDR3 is CASTLDPGATEAFF. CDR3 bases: TGCGCCAGCACCCTTGATCCAGGGGCCACTGAAGCTTTCTTT.

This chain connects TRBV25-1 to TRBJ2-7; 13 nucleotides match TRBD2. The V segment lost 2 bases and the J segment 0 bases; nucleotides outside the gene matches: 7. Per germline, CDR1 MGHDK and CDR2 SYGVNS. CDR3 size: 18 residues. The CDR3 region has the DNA TGTGCCAGCAGTGAAGGGGGGGGACTAGCGGGACGCTCCTACGAGCAGTACTTC. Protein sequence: CASSEGGGLAGRSYEQYF.

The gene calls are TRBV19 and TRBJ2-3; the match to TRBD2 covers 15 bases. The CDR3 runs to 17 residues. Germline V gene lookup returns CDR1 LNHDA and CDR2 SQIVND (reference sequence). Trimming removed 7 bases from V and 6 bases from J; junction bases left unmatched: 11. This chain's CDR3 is CASNSYGTSGRPDTQYF. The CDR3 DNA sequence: TGTGCCAGTAACAGTTATGGGACTAGCGGGAGGCCGGATACGCAGTATTTT.

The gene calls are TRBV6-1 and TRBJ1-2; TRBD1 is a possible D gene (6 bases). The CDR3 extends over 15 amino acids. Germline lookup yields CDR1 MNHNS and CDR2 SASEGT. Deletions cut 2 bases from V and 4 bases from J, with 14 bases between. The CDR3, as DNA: TGTGCCAGCAGTGAAATGGGGGCACCTTCCTATGGCTACACCTTC. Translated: CASSEMGAPSYGYTF.

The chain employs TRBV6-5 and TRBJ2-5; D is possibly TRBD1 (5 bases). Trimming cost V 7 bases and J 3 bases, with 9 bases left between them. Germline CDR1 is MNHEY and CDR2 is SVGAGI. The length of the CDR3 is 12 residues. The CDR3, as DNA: TGTGCCAGCAAAGACAGAAAAGAGACCCAGTACTTC. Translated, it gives CASKDRKETQYF.

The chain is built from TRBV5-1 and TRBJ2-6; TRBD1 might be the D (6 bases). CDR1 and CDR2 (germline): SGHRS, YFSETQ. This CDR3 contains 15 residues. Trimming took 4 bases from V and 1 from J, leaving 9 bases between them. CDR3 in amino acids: CASSITGSGANVLTF. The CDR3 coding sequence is TGCGCCAGCAGCATCACAGGGTCTGGGGCCAACGTCCTGACTTTC.

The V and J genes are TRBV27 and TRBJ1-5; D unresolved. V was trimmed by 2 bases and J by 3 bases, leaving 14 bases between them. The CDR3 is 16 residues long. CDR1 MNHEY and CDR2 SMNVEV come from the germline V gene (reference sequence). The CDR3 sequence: CASSLMRDGLNQPQHF. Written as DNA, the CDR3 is TGTGCCAGCAGTTTAATGCGAGACGGACTCAATCAGCCCCAGCATTTT.

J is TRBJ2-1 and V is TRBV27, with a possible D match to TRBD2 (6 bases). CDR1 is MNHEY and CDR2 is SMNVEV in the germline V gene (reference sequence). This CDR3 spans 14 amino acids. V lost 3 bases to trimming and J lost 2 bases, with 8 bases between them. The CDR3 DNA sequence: TGTGCCAGCAGTTTTAGCGGCACCTACAATGAGCAGTTCTTC. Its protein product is CASSFSGTYNEQFF.

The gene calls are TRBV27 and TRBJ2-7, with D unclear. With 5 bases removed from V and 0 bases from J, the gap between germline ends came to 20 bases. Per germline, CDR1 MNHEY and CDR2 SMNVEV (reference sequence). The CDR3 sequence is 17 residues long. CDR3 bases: TGTGCCAGCAGTCCCAGCCAGTGGGCCCTCAGCTCCTACGAGCAGTACTTC. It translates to CASSPSQWALSSYEQYF.

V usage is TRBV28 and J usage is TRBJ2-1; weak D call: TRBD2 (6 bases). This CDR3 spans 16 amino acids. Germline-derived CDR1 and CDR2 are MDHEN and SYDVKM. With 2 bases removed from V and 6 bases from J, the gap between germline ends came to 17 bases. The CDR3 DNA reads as TGTGCCAGCAGTTTAATCGGGGGACTTGGAGGCAATGAGCAGTTCTTC. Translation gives CASSLIGGLGGNEQFF.

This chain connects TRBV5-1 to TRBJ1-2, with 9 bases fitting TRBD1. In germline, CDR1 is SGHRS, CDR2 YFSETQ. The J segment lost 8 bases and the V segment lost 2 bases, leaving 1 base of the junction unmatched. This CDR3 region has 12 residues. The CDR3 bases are TGCGCCAGCAGCTTTGGGACAGGGGGCTACACCTTC. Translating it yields CASSFGTGGYTF.

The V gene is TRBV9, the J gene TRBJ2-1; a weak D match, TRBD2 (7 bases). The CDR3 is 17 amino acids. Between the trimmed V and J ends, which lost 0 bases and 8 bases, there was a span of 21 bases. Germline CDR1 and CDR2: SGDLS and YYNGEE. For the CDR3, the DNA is TGTGCCAGCAGCGTAGCGGGGGGAGGGGGGTTGAGCGATGAGCAGTTCTTC. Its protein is CASSVAGGGGLSDEQFF.

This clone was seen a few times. This chain's CDR3 is CASTARGTITDTQYF. CDR3 coding DNA: TGTGCCAGCACAGCGCGGGGGACCATCACAGATACGCAGTATTTT. The chain is built from TRBV28 and TRBJ2-3; 7 bases fit TRBD2. The V and J ends lost 7 bases and 2 bases, in that order; junction bases with no gene match: 9. This CDR3 region has 15 residues. CDR1 is MDHEN, CDR2 SYDVKM, per germline. The complete variable domain, with remaining parts taken from reference TRBV28 and TRBJ2-3, reads DVKVTQSSRYLVKRTGEKVFLECVQDMDHENMFWYRQDPGLGLRLIYFSYDVKMKEKGDIPEGYSVSREKKERFSLILESASTNQTSMYLCASTARGTITDTQYFGPGTRLTVL.

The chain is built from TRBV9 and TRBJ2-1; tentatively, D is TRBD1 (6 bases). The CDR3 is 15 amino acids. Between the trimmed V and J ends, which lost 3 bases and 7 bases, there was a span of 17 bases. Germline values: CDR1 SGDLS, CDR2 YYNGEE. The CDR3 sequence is CASSAQQGMRNEQFF. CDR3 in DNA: TGTGCCAGCAGCGCCCAACAGGGTATGCGGAATGAGCAGTTCTTC.

In DNA form, the CDR3 reads TGTGCCAGCAGCGTAGTAAGTACTAGCACAGATACGCAGTATTTT. Its translation is CASSVVSTSTDTQYF. The chain joins TRBV9 to TRBJ2-3; D gene unclear. The germline CDR1 and CDR2 sequences are SGDLS and YYNGEE. The ends were cut back, 0 bases at V and 0 bases at J, with 8 bases in the middle. This CDR3 has 15 amino acids.

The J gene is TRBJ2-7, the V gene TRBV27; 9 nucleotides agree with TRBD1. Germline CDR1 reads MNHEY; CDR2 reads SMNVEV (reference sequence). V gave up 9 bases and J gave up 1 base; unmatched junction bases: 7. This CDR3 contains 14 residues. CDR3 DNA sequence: TGTGCCAGTGCTTGGACAGGGGCATCCTACGAGCAGTACTTC. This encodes CASAWTGASYEQYF.

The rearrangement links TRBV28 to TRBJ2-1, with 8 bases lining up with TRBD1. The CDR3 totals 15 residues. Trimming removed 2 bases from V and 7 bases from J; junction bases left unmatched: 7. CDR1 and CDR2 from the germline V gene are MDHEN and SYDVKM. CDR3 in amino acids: CASSLTLRTGNEQFF. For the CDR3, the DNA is TGTGCCAGCAGTTTAACCCTGCGGACAGGGAATGAGCAGTTCTTC.

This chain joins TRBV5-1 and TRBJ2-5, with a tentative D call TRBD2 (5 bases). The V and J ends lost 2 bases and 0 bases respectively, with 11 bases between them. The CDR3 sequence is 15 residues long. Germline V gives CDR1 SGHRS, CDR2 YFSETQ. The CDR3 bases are TGCGCCAGCAGCTTAGGGATGCGGGACCAAGAGACCCAGTACTTC. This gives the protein CASSLGMRDQETQYF.

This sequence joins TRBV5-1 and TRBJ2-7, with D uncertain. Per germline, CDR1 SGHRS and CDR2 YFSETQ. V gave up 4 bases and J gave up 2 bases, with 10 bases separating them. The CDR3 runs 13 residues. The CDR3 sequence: CASSRLATYEQYF. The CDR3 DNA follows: TGCGCCAGCAGCCGGTTAGCAACCTACGAGCAGTACTTC.

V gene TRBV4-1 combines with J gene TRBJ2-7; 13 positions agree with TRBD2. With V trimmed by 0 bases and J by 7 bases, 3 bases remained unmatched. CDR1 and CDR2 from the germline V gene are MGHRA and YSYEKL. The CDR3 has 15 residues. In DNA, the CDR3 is TGCGCCAGCAGCCAAGAACTAGCGGGAGGGCGGGAGCAGTACTTC. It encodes CASSQELAGGREQYF.

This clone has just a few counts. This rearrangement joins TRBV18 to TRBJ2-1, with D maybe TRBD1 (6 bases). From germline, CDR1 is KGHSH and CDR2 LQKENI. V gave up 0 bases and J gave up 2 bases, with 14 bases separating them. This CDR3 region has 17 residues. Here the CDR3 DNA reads TGTGCCAGCTCACCACCGGGACAAGCAGGGACCTACAATGAGCAGTTCTTC. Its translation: CASSPPGQAGTYNEQFF.

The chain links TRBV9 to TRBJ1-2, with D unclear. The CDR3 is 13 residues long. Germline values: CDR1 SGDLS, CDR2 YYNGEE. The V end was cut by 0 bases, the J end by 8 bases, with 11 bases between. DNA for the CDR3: TGTGCCAGCAGCGTAGGAGGAGGGAAAGGCTACACCTTC. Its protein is CASSVGGGKGYTF.

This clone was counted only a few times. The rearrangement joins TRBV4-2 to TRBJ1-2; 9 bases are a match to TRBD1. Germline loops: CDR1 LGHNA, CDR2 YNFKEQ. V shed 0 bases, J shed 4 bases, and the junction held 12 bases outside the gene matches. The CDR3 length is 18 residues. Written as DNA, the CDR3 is TGTGCCAGCAGCCAAGATAGAAGGGCCCGACAGGGGGGCTATGGCTACACCTTC. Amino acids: CASSQDRRARQGGYGYTF.

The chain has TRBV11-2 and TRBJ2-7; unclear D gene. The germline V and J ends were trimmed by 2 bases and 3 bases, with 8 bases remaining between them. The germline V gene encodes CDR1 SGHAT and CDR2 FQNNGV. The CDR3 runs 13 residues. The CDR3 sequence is CASSLFRGYEQYF. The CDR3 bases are TGTGCCAGCAGCTTATTTCGAGGCTACGAGCAGTACTTC. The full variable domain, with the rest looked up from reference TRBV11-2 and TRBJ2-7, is EAGVAQSPRYKIIEKRQSVAFWCNPISGHATLYWYQQILGQGPKLLIQFQNNGVVDDSQLPKDRFSAERLKGVDSTLKIQPAKLEDSAVYLCASSLFRGYEQYFGPGTRLTVT.

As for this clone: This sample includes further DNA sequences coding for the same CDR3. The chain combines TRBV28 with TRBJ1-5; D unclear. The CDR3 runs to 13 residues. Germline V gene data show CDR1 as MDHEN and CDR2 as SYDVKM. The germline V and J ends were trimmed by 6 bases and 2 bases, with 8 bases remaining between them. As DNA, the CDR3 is TGTGCCAGCAGCCGTCGGGGCAATCAGCCCCAGCATTTT. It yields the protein CASSRRGNQPQHF.

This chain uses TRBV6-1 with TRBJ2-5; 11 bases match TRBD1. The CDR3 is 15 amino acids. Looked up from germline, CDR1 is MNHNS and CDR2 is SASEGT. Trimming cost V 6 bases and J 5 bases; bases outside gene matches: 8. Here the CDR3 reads CASSQDRGRSETQYF. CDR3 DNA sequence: TGTGCCAGCAGCCAGGACAGGGGGCGGTCGGAGACCCAGTACTTC.

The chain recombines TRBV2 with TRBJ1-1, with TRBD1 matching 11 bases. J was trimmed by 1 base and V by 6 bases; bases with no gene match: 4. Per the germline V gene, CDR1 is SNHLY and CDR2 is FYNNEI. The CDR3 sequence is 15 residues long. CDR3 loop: CASRGDRGENTEAFF. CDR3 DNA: TGTGCCAGCAGAGGGGACAGGGGGGAGAACACTGAAGCTTTCTTT. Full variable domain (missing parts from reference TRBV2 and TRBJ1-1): EPEVTQTPSHQVTQMGQEVILRCVPISNHLYFYWYRQILGQKVEFLVSFYNNEISEKSEIFDDQFSVERPDGSNFTLKIRSTKLEDSAMYFCASRGDRGENTEAFFGQGTRLTVV.

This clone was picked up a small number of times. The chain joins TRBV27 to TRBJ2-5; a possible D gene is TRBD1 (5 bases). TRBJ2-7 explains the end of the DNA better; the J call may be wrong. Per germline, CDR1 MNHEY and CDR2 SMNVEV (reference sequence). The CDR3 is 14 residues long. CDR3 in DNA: TGTGCCTCGTCCCCCGCAGGGCAGGCCGGCGAGCAGTACTTC. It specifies CASSPAGQAGEQYF.